This TCR beta chain was recorded in a study of OX40 agonist ivuxolimab in advanced cancers. Concerning the study at large: Ivuxolimab was an agonistic, fully human IgG2 monoclonal antibody directed against OX40 (CD134), a costimulatory receptor. Intravenous ivuxolimab was administered to patients every 2 weeks at six dose levels: 0.01, 0.1, 0.3, 1.5, 3 and 10 mg/kg. Of the approximately 50 dose-escalation patients, hepatocellular carcinoma was present in about 20, melanoma in approximately 15, renal cell carcinoma in 9 and head and neck cancer in 9. The dose-escalation cohort was about 86% male with a mean age of around 62 years, ranging from 23 to 79. Patients were allowed to have had prior anti-PD-1, anti-PD-L1 or anti-CTLA-4 therapy, and approximately 40% of the dose-escalation patients had been treated with checkpoint inhibitors. Partial responses were achieved by three dose-escalation patients, of whom one had hepatocellular carcinoma and two had cutaneous melanoma. Peripheral TCRbeta sequencing was intended to test whether TCR sequence diversity was altered and clonal T-cell expansion was caused by ivuxolimab. The paper covers the monotherapy dose-escalation part of the phase I ivuxolimab trial, which included N ≈ 57 patients.

The trial excluded patients who had a history of autoimmune disease or were on systemic immunosuppression. In every dose cohort, peripheral blood was drawn for TCR sequencing at baseline, cycle 4 day 1, and cycle 7 day 1. The samples were drawn from a first-in-human, open-label, multicenter phase I dose-escalation trial of ivuxolimab. The trial enrolled adults with locally advanced or metastatic head and neck squamous cell, hepatocellular, melanoma or renal cell carcinoma. Before TCR sequencing, CD4+ T cells and CD8+ T cells were sorted from peripheral blood as separate populations. The research as a whole found: At doses from 0.1 to 3.0 mg/kg, clonal expansion was seen in both CD4+ and CD8+ blood T cells between baseline and week 6. The antigen specificity of the peripheral T cells that underwent clonal expansion was not determined. Low levels of normalized T-cell clonal expansion were also seen in some patients who did not respond. In partial responders in the 0.1-3.0 mg/kg groups, normalized peripheral clonal expansion was found to be among the lowest, especially among CD8+ T cells. After ivuxolimab, more expanded clones were found on average in CD8+ T cells than in CD4+ T cells.

Clipping removes 3 bases from V and 4 bases from J, with 9 as the unmatched junction base count. There are 16 amino acids in the CDR3, from cysteine to phenylalanine inclusive. The retained sequence is limited to the CDR3, 48 bases, with the frame set at the first base. For CDR1 and CDR2, the germline V gene lists MGHRA and YSYEKL. About this clone itself: Its target antigen remains unknown. No much larger clonotype is one base removed from it; base qualities were not supplied. The same CDR3 arises from other DNA sequences in this sample as well.

For sequencing of the TCRbeta CDR3 region, genomic DNA was extracted from the sorted cells. TCRbeta CDR3 regions were sequenced using the immunoSEQ Assay. Imported from immuneACCESS, the table was reduced by TCRdb to in-frame sequences with V and J called. These copies leave out some clones; in studies compared against another copy, an unresolved V gene accounts for under half, and the cause of the remainder is not known. The sample table records some 73,000 clones; around 85% of these occur just once. 0.6% to 0.8% of the sample comes from the top ten. Recombination joined TRBV4-1 with TRBJ1-1; 9 junctional bases match TRBD1. The material was CD4+ or CD8+ T cells sorted from blood, obtained in a trial of the OX40 agonist ivuxolimab. The clonotype was recovered from an adult with an advanced solid tumor such as melanoma, head and neck, liver or kidney cancer. The CDR3 sequence is CASSHRGDRVFTEAFF. The DNA reads TGCGCCAGCAGCCACCGCGGGGACAGGGTGTTCACTGAAGCTTTCTTT.